This is a list of T cell receptor beta chains from one sample in a study of T cells in tuberculosis. Using immunoSEQ multiplex PCR, the repertoire was profiled, and TCRdb retains in-frame clones only, with some absent. The sample has roughly 30,000 clones; about nine tenths are singletons. The material sequenced was PBMCs. The receptors were gathered from a donor between 10 and 35 years old with latent tuberculosis or without tuberculosis infection. Each CDR3 is given without its conserved first and last residue. Where a row states a size, it is once, few, many or the class of an expanded clone; other rows omit it.

V	length	size	J	CDR3
TRBV28	13	-	TRBJ2-4	ASSLPGGAKNIQY
TRBV7-2	12	-	TRBJ2-1	ASSLEFSKNEQF
TRBV7-2	15	-	TRBJ2-7	ASSAGQGLGPRGEQY
TRBV20-1	7	-	TRBJ1-1	SARGKAF
TRBV4-3	13	-	TRBJ1-5	ASSQNRGTHQPQH
TRBV5-1	12	-	TRBJ2-1	ASSRASGEFEQF
TRBV7-9	13	-	TRBJ2-5	ASSPGIGGEETQY
TRBV7-9	12	-	TRBJ2-1	ASSRQGDYNEQF
TRBV29-1	13	-	TRBJ2-5	SVGDRGQRAETQY
TRBV4-2	10	-	TRBJ2-7	ASSQGTGEQY
TRBV5-4	14	-	TRBJ1-1	ASSSEGTGVNTEAF
TRBV7-3	11	-	TRBJ1-1	ASSYTGGTEAF
TRBV30	12	once	TRBJ1-2	AWNLYSGDYGYT
TRBV11-3	13	-	TRBJ2-2	ASSPWDRPTGELF
TRBV11-3	11	-	TRBJ1-2	ASSEVGGDGYT
TRBV4-3	14	few	TRBJ1-4	ASSQSARSFNEKLF
TRBV10-3	11	-	TRBJ2-2	AISESSPGELF
TRBV19	13	-	TRBJ1-2	ASSFGTGSGYGYT
TRBV7-2	12	-	TRBJ2-2	ASSTGTSPGELF
TRBV6-4	13	-	TRBJ2-3	ASSDSRTSTDTQY
TRBV7-9	12	few	TRBJ2-7	ASSLLPAVYEQY
TRBV15	17	once	TRBJ1-2	ATPLKVGQGPEVNYGYT
TRBV2	12	-	TRBJ2-7	ASSTDPGYYEQY
TRBV7-3	12	-	TRBJ2-5	ASSSTGQRETQY
TRBV10-2	10	-	TRBJ1-1	ASKDRLKKAF
TRBV7-8	15	-	TRBJ2-4	ASSLWGHGGAKNIQY
TRBV10-3	15	once	TRBJ2-7	AISDDLGGRATYEQY
TRBV27	19	-	TRBJ2-6	ASSFLAGGQTIFSGANVLT
TRBV7-6	11	-	TRBJ2-3	ASSSPPADTQY
TRBV10-3	17	-	TRBJ2-1	AISGGPAGGIPKRNEQF
TRBV6-6	14	-	TRBJ2-3	ASSYSWLAGGDTQY
TRBV13	12	-	TRBJ2-1	ASSLGQADNEQF
TRBV25-1	12	-	TRBJ2-2	ASSPGIGTGELF
TRBV19	12	-	TRBJ2-2	ASSNLLNTGELF
TRBV5-4	13	once	TRBJ1-1	ASSLEHTVNTEAF
TRBV7-2	12	-	TRBJ2-7	ASSLARQTYEQY
TRBV6-5	13	-	TRBJ2-5	ASSPGTIREETQY
TRBV19	15	-	TRBJ1-2	ASSISDMRRRVYGYT
TRBV10-1	11	few	TRBJ2-7	ASSESEVYEQY
TRBV2	13	-	TRBJ2-1	ATQPASGGIDEQF
TRBV18	13	once	TRBJ2-4	ASSPNPGQGNIQY
TRBV6-4	11	-	TRBJ2-1	ASSPGLANEQF
TRBV19	14	-	TRBJ2-1	ASSTPGGWLAPEQF
TRBV5-4	13	-	TRBJ2-7	ASSSRQGGHWEQY